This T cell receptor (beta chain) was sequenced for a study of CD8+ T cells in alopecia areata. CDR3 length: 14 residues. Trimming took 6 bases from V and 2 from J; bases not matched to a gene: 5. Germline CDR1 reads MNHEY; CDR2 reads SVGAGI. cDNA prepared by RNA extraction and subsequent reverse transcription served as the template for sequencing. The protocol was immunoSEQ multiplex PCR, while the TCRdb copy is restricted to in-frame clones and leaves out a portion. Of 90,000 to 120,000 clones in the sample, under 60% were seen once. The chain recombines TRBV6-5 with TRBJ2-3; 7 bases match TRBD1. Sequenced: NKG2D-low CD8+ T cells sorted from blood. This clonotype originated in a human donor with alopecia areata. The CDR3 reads CASRDTGDTDTQYF. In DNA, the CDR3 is TGTGCCAGCAGGGACACAGGGGACACAGATACGCAGTATTTT.